Shown below are 20 T cell receptor beta chains from a single sample sequenced in a study of cytomegalovirus exposure and HLA in healthy donors. Primers included in the PCR were 60 Vbeta and 13 Jbeta primers. Assay: immunoSEQ multiplex PCR; the TCRdb copy retains only in-frame clones and omits some. Among about 120,000 clones listed, roughly 76% were seen once. Material: PBMCs. The receptor set was obtained from a woman aged 35 to 49 in good health and CMV-seropositive.

The chain carries TRBV4-1 and TRBJ2-3, with 10 bases matching TRBD1. V lost 4 bases and J lost 4; bases outside the gene matches: 5. Germline-derived CDR1 and CDR2 are MGHRA and YSYEKL. This CDR3 comprises 15 residues. This CDR3 reads CASSPTGGLADTQYF. The CDR3, as DNA: TGCGCCAGCAGCCCGACAGGGGGCCTTGCAGATACGCAGTATTTT.

In DNA, the CDR3 is TGTGCCAGCACGGTCCGGGGGGGCAACACTGAAGCTTTCTTT. It translates to CASTVRGGNTEAFF. This chain links TRBV27 with TRBJ1-1; TRBD1 is a possible D gene (6 bases). Germline assignment: CDR1 MNHEY and CDR2 SMNVEV (reference sequence). Trimming cost V 7 bases and J 2 bases, with 14 bases left between them. CDR3 size: 14 residues.

This clone has a single count. The chain links TRBV18 to TRBJ2-7; perhaps TRBD2 as D (5 bases). Germline V lookup: CDR1 KGHSH, CDR2 LQKENI. The V and J ends lost 3 bases and 5 bases respectively, with 17 bases between them. The length of the CDR3 is 15 residues. The CDR3 reads CASSPASLGGNEQYF. The CDR3 bases are TGTGCCAGCTCACCTGCGTCGCTTGGAGGTAACGAGCAGTACTTC.

This clone has just a few counts. The rearrangement joins TRBV5-1 to TRBJ2-5, with D tentatively TRBD2 (6 bases). Germline values: CDR1 SGHRS, CDR2 YFSETQ. Deletions cut 0 bases from V and 5 bases from J, with 20 bases between. The CDR3 extends over 17 amino acids. This CDR3 reads CASSLAEGPGDAETQYF. CDR3 in DNA: TGCGCCAGCAGCTTGGCGGAGGGACCGGGGGACGCGGAGACCCAGTACTTC.

This clone was counted a few times. The chain carries TRBV2 and TRBJ2-2; 10 nucleotides line up with TRBD2. The CDR3 extends over 15 amino acids. The V gene's germline CDR1 is SNHLY and CDR2 FYNNEI. With V trimmed by 7 bases and J by 6 bases, 8 bases remained unmatched. Here the CDR3 DNA reads TGTGCCAGCAAGAGAGCGGGGGGGACCGCCGGGGAGCTGTTTTTT. This translates into CASKRAGGTAGELFF.

V usage is TRBV7-9 and J usage is TRBJ2-2; perhaps TRBD2 as D (5 bases). Between the trimmed V and J ends, which lost 3 bases and 5 bases, there was a span of 10 bases. Germline values: CDR1 SEHNR, CDR2 FQNEAQ (reference sequence). The CDR3 is 14 amino acids. The CDR3 reads CASSFRGDTGELFF. As DNA, the CDR3 is TGTGCCAGCAGCTTTCGGGGAGATACCGGGGAGCTGTTTTTT.

This chain uses TRBV11-3 with TRBJ2-7; D is undetermined. CDR1 and CDR2 from the germline V gene are SGHNT and YENEEA. The CDR3 runs 13 residues. Between the trimmed V and J ends, which lost 1 base and 3 bases, there was a span of 7 bases. The CDR3 sequence: CASSLAHSYEQYF. CDR3 nucleotides: TGTGCCAGCAGCTTAGCTCACAGCTACGAGCAGTACTTC.

This clone was counted only a few times. The CDR3 region has the DNA TGTGCCAGCAGTGAGGACAGATTCGAAGCTTTCTTT. Translated: CASSEDRFEAFF. The chain uses TRBV6-1 and TRBJ1-1, with D possibly being TRBD1 (6 bases). The CDR3 is made up of 12 amino acids. Germline V CDR1 and CDR2: MNHNS, SASEGT. The V end was cut by 3 bases, the J end by 8 bases, with 10 bases between.

J is TRBJ2-5 and V is TRBV18, with 8 bases identical to TRBD1. The CDR3 has 16 residues. V shed 3 bases and J 5 bases; nucleotides not matched to a gene: 11. Germline V CDR1 and CDR2: KGHSH, LQKENI. For the CDR3, the DNA is TGTGCCAGCTCACCCACATACCAGGGGGCGAGGGAGACCCAGTACTTC. It yields the protein CASSPTYQGARETQYF.

The V and J genes are TRBV10-3 and TRBJ1-2; 9 positions match TRBD1. V shed 0 bases and J 7 bases; nucleotides not matched to a gene: 6. CDR3 size: 15 residues. CDR1 and CDR2 (germline): ENHRY, SYGVKD. The CDR3 spells CAISESAGQGSGYTF. The CDR3, as DNA: TGTGCCATCAGTGAGTCGGCGGGACAGGGCAGTGGCTACACCTTC.

The rearrangement uses TRBV29-1 and TRBJ1-2; 7 bases match TRBD1. Germline V gives CDR1 SQVTM, CDR2 ANQGSEA. With 4 bases clipped from V and 5 bases from J, the junction kept 4 bases outside the gene matches. The CDR3 has 12 residues. The CDR3 protein is CSVAPGGYGYTF. In DNA form, the CDR3 reads TGCAGCGTTGCCCCAGGGGGATATGGCTACACCTTC.

The chain joins TRBV5-1 to TRBJ2-4; D possibly corresponds to TRBD1 (6 bases). Trimming removed 3 bases at V and 8 bases at J, with 15 bases between. Per the germline V gene, CDR1 is SGHRS and CDR2 is YFSETQ. This CDR3 has 14 residues. CDR3 sequence: CASSSARGRDIQYF. CDR3 in DNA: TGCGCCAGCAGCTCCGCCAGGGGCCGGGACATTCAGTACTTC.

J is TRBJ1-4 and V is TRBV5-1; 7 nucleotides line up with TRBD1. J gave up 3 bases and V 5 bases, and 4 bases lay outside the gene matches. The CDR3 totals 14 residues. Germline V gene data show CDR1 as SGHRS and CDR2 as YFSETQ. Here the CDR3 DNA reads TGCGCCAGCAGACCGGGACAGCCTAATGAAAAACTGTTTTTT. Translation gives CASRPGQPNEKLFF.

The CDR3 spells CASRSGPDTEAFF. CDR3 coding DNA: TGTGCCAGCCGCTCGGGTCCCGACACTGAAGCTTTCTTT. The genes are TRBV18 and TRBJ1-1; no definite D call. The CDR3 extends over 13 amino acids. The germline V gene encodes CDR1 KGHSH and CDR2 LQKENI. V was cut by 8 bases and J by 3 bases, with 13 bases left in between.

The CDR3 DNA is TGCGCCAGCAGCCCCCGACTAGCGGGGGCCGGGGAGACCCAGTACTTC. Its protein is CASSPRLAGAGETQYF. The rearrangement uses TRBV4-1 and TRBJ2-5, with TRBD2 matching 12 bases. V shed 4 bases, J shed 5 bases, and the junction held 8 bases outside the gene matches. CDR3 size: 16 residues. Germline lookup yields CDR1 MGHRA and CDR2 YSYEKL.

Details on this clone: A read error may produce the germline difference seen at one junction end. The J gene is TRBJ2-1, the V gene TRBV7-7, with 8 bases that match TRBD2. CDR1 is SSHAT and CDR2 is FNYEAQ in the germline V gene (reference sequence). This CDR3 has 16 residues. The CDR3 region has the DNA TGTGCTAGCAGCCTAACAGCGGGGGCAACCTACAATGAGCAGTTCTTC. It specifies CASSLTAGATYNEQFF.

The rearrangement links TRBV30 to TRBJ2-6; D is undetermined. V was trimmed by 3 bases and J by 4 bases, leaving 7 bases between them. In germline, CDR1 is GTSNPN, CDR2 SVGIG (reference sequence). CDR3 length equals 13 residues. The CDR3 DNA is TGTGCCTGGAGACTCGGGGGGGCCAACGTCCTGACTTTC. Translation gives CAWRLGGANVLTF.

V gene TRBV5-4 combines with J gene TRBJ1-2; 8 positions agree with TRBD1. There are 14 residues in the CDR3. The germline V gene has CDR1 SGHNT and CDR2 YYREEE (reference sequence). Trimming cost V 5 bases and J 4 bases; bases outside gene matches: 7. CDR3 region: CASSRGTGGYGYTF. The CDR3 region has the DNA TGTGCCAGCAGTAGAGGAACAGGGGGCTATGGCTACACCTTC.

The chain links TRBV9 to TRBJ1-2, with D uncertain. This CDR3 region has 16 residues. CDR1 SGDLS and CDR2 YYNGEE come from the germline V gene. Trimming left V 3 bases short and J 8 bases short, with 23 bases between. In DNA, the CDR3 is TGTGCCAGCAGCGCCCCTAGGCACGGGATCCCAGAAGGCTACACCTTC. It is translated as CASSAPRHGIPEGYTF.

The chain joins TRBV7-9 to TRBJ2-3; 10 bases fit TRBD2. This CDR3 spans 16 amino acids. V lost 5 bases, J lost 5 bases, and 10 bases stayed unmatched. Germline lookup yields CDR1 SEHNR and CDR2 FQNEAQ (reference sequence). The CDR3 DNA sequence: TGTGCCAGCAGCCGTGGACAAGCGGGGGGGCAAGATACGCAGTATTTT. The encoded protein is CASSRGQAGGQDTQYF.